These T cell receptor beta chains were read from a single sample in a study of blood T cell repertoires in COVID-19. Profiling relied on immunoSEQ multiplex PCR, and the TCRdb table lists in-frame clones only, not all of them. In the table there are approximately 190,000 clones, roughly 87% of which are singletons. Input material: peripheral blood. Receptors were obtained from a woman between 40 and 50 years old with acute or convalescent COVID-19. Both conserved end residues are part of each CDR3. D genes are given only for firm matches. Not every row has a clone size; where given, it reads once, few, many or a size class.

j_call v_call d_call cdr3_length clone_size cdr3_aa cdr3_nt
TRBJ2-3 TRBV6-1 NA 11 NA CASSEGIEEYF TGTGCCAGCAGTGAAGGAATAGAGGAGTATTTT
TRBJ1-1 TRBV28 NA 13 NA CASRGAVPTEAFF TGTGCCAGCAGAGGGGCAGTTCCCACTGAAGCTTTCTTT
TRBJ1-3 TRBV6-6 TRBD1 14 few CASSWDRGRNTIYF TGTGCCAGCAGTTGGGACAGGGGGAGAAACACCATATATTTT
TRBJ2-1 TRBV4-2 TRBD2 18 NA CASSQGPGLAGVGNEQFF TGTGCCAGCAGCCAAGGCCCGGGACTAGCGGGAGTAGGCAATGAGCAGTTCTTC
TRBJ2-7 TRBV4-1 TRBD2 17 once CASSPDRLAGLAYEQYF TGCGCCAGCAGCCCCGACCGGCTAGCGGGGTTGGCCTACGAGCAGTACTTC
TRBJ2-1 TRBV24-1 NA 14 NA CATSSGSSYNEQFF TGTGCCACCTCAAGCGGGTCTTCCTACAATGAGCAGTTCTTC
TRBJ2-7 TRBV9 TRBD1 14 NA CASSVGTGPYEQYF TGTGCCAGCAGCGTGGGGACAGGCCCCTACGAGCAGTACTTC
TRBJ1-5 TRBV5-8 TRBD1 15 NA CASSTPGQGYQPQHF TGTGCCAGCAGCACCCCGGGACAGGGCTATCAGCCCCAGCATTTT
TRBJ1-6 TRBV11-2 NA 17 many CASSSLDWEGANSPLHF TGTGCCAGCAGCTCACTAGACTGGGAGGGTGCGAATTCACCCCTCCACTTT
TRBJ1-1 TRBV24-1 NA 15 NA CATSDSRTANTEAFF TGTGCCACCAGTGATTCCCGGACAGCGAACACTGAAGCTTTCTTT
TRBJ1-1 TRBV7-2 NA 16 NA CASSLRDTGSGTEAFF TGTGCCAGCAGCTTAAGGGATACAGGGAGTGGTACTGAAGCTTTCTTT
TRBJ2-7 TRBV19 NA 15 NA CASATGGTENYEQYF TGTGCCAGCGCCACTGGAGGGACTGAAAACTACGAGCAGTACTTC
TRBJ1-5 TRBV28 NA 12 NA CASASSNQPQHF TGTGCCAGCGCAAGCAGCAATCAGCCCCAGCATTTT
TRBJ2-1 TRBV4-1 TRBD1 16 NA CASRTPGQGAYNEQFF TGCGCCAGCAGGACGCCGGGACAGGGGGCCTACAATGAGCAGTTCTTC
TRBJ2-5 TRBV5-1 TRBD2 15 NA CASSLTTSGLETQYF TGCGCCAGCAGCCTTACAACTAGCGGGCTGGAGACCCAGTACTTC
TRBJ2-3 TRBV5-1 TRBD2 19 once CASSLEGGTSGSSTDTQYF TGCGCCAGCAGCTTGGAGGGGGGGACTAGCGGATCTAGCACAGATACGCAGTATTTT
TRBJ1-2 TRBV4-1 NA 15 NA CASSPQGPQADGYTF TGCGCCAGCAGCCCACAAGGTCCCCAGGCCGATGGCTACACCTTC
TRBJ1-4 TRBV28 TRBD1 14 NA CASSSTGVREKLFF TGTGCCAGCAGCTCAACAGGGGTCAGGGAAAAACTGTTTTTT
TRBJ2-5 TRBV27 NA 13 NA CASSFSAGQTQYF TGTGCCAGCAGTTTCAGTGCGGGGCAGACCCAGTACTTC
TRBJ1-2 TRBV6-1 NA 13 once CASSEAGNYGYTF TGTGCCAGCAGTGAGGCAGGGAACTATGGCTACACCTTC
TRBJ2-7 TRBV19 TRBD2 12 NA CASSYGRNEQYF TGTGCCAGTAGCTACGGGAGGAACGAGCAGTACTTC
TRBJ2-3 TRBV9 NA 16 NA CASSVMGAPSTDTQYF TGTGCCAGCAGCGTAATGGGGGCTCCTAGCACAGATACGCAGTATTTT
TRBJ2-2 TRBV6-4 NA 14 NA CASSDELHTGELFF TGTGCCAGCAGTGACGAACTACATACCGGGGAGCTGTTTTTT
TRBJ2-3 TRBV5-1 NA 14 once CASFMGGYTDTQYF TGCGCCAGCTTCATGGGGGGATACACAGATACGCAGTATTTT
TRBJ2-3 TRBV7-9 NA 15 NA CASSLGPEGTDTQYF TGTGCCAGCAGCTTGGGGCCAGAAGGCACAGATACGCAGTATTTT
TRBJ2-2 TRBV19 NA 11 NA CASCLAGELFF TGTGCCAGTTGTCTCGCCGGGGAGCTGTTTTTT
TRBJ2-7 TRBV7-9 TRBD1 14 NA CASSSTGVTYEQYF TGTGCCAGCAGTTCCACAGGGGTTACCTACGAGCAGTACTTC
TRBJ2-3 TRBV6-5 NA 13 NA CASEGGSTDTQYF TGTGCCTCCGAGGGCGGGAGCACAGATACGCAGTATTTT
TRBJ2-5 TRBV30 NA 13 NA CALSQAEGETQYF TGTGCCCTCTCTCAAGCGGAAGGAGAGACCCAGTACTTC
TRBJ2-7 TRBV24-1 NA 13 NA CATSDTDTIRQYF TGTGCCACCAGTGACACGGACACCATCAGGCAGTACTTC
TRBJ1-1 TRBV9 NA 17 NA CASSVGGGPHMNTEAFF TGTGCCAGCAGCGTAGGGGGCGGACCCCACATGAACACTGAAGCTTTCTTT
TRBJ2-7 TRBV5-1 TRBD1 14 NA CASSLGQGKYEQYF TGCGCCAGCAGCCTGGGACAGGGGAAATACGAGCAGTACTTC
TRBJ1-1 TRBV29-1 NA 10 NA CEVVDTEAFF TGCGAGGTAGTGGACACTGAAGCTTTCTTT
TRBJ2-1 TRBV7-3 TRBD2 13 NA CASSAGGAPEQFF TGTGCCAGCAGCGCGGGGGGGGCACCTGAGCAGTTCTTC
TRBJ2-1 TRBV7-9 NA 18 NA CASSLALAVQSSYNEQFF TGTGCCAGCAGCTTAGCGCTTGCGGTTCAGAGCTCCTACAATGAGCAGTTCTTC
TRBJ1-3 TRBV2 TRBD1 16 NA CASSKGTGSSGNTIYF TGTGCCAGCAGCAAGGGGACAGGATCCTCTGGAAACACCATATATTTT
TRBJ2-7 TRBV27 NA 14 NA CASSLGGRAYEQYF TGTGCCAGCAGTTTAGGAGGACGGGCCTACGAGCAGTACTTC
TRBJ2-7 TRBV3-1/TRBV3-2 TRBD1 14 NA CASSHRTGNYEQYF TGTGCCAGCAGCCACAGGACAGGGAACTACGAGCAGTACTTC
TRBJ2-5 TRBV3-1/TRBV3-2 NA 13 NA CASSQAYRETQYF TGTGCCAGCAGCCAAGCCTACCGAGAGACCCAGTACTTC
TRBJ2-5 TRBV27 NA 16 NA CASSFYSPTGQETQYF TGTGCCAGCAGTTTCTATTCCCCCACAGGTCAAGAGACCCAGTACTTC
TRBJ1-6 TRBV14 NA 15 NA CASSQDRGGYSPLHF TGTGCCAGCAGCCAAGACAGGGGTGGGTATTCACCCCTCCACTTT
TRBJ1-2 TRBV18 TRBD1 14 NA CASSPPGQGDGYTF TGTGCCAGCTCACCTCCGGGACAGGGGGATGGCTACACCTTC
TRBJ2-7 TRBV27 TRBD1 14 NA CASSLGGQTYEQYF TGTGCCAGCAGTTTAGGGGGACAGACCTACGAGCAGTACTTC
TRBJ1-1 TRBV28 NA 15 NA CASSFIDSLNTEAFF TGTGCCAGCAGTTTCATAGACAGTTTGAACACTGAAGCTTTCTTT
TRBJ1-4 TRBV6-1 NA 14 NA CASSEGATNEKLFF TGTGCCAGCAGTGAGGGGGCGACTAATGAAAAACTGTTTTTT
TRBJ1-5 TRBV6-6 NA 15 NA CASSQDWGVVQPQHF TGTGCCAGCAGTCAAGACTGGGGGGTCGTACAGCCCCAGCATTTT
TRBJ1-5 TRBV2 TRBD1 16 NA CASSRDRFLSNQPQHF TGTGCCAGCAGTCGGGACAGATTCTTGAGCAATCAGCCCCAGCATTTT
TRBJ2-2 TRBV29-1 NA 14 NA CSASGAGNTGELFF TGCAGCGCATCTGGGGCAGGGAACACCGGGGAGCTGTTTTTT
TRBJ1-2 TRBV6-5 TRBD1 13 NA CASSLQGAFGYTF TGTGCCAGCAGTCTTCAGGGGGCGTTTGGCTACACCTTC
TRBJ2-1 TRBV6-6 TRBD1 15 NA CASSPPGTGNDEQFF TGTGCCAGCAGTCCACCCGGGACAGGGAACGATGAGCAGTTCTTC
TRBJ1-2 TRBV7-9 TRBD1 14 NA CASSLVGGQAGYTF TGTGCCAGCAGCTTAGTCGGGGGACAGGCGGGGTACACCTTC
TRBJ1-2 TRBV5-1 TRBD1 15 NA CASSFGAGGNYGYTF TGCGCCAGCAGCTTCGGGGCAGGGGGCAACTATGGCTACACCTTC
TRBJ1-5 TRBV6-5 NA 13 NA CASSYSLNQPQHF TGTGCCAGCAGTTACTCTCTAAATCAGCCCCAGCATTTT
TRBJ1-2 TRBV5-1 TRBD1 18 NA CASSFGTEDGGSFYGYTF TGCGCCAGCAGCTTTGGGACAGAAGATGGAGGCAGTTTCTATGGCTACACCTTC
TRBJ1-2 TRBV4-1 TRBD1 15 NA CASSRGQGVGVGYTF TGCGCCAGCAGCCGGGGACAGGGGGTTGGCGTAGGCTACACCTTC